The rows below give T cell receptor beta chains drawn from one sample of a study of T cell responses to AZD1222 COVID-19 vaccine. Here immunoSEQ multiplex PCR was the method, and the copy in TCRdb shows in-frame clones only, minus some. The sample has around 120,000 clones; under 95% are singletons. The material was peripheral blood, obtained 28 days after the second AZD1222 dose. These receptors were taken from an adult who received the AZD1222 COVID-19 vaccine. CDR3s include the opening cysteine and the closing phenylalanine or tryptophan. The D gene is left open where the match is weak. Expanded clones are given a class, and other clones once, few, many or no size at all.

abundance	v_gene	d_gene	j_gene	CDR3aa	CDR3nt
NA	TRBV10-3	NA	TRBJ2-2	CAMGTGELFF	TGTGCCATGGGCACCGGGGAGCTGTTTTTT
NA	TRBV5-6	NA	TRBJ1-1	CASSQARLSNTEAFF	TGTGCCAGCAGCCAGGCGAGGTTATCGAACACTGAAGCTTTCTTT
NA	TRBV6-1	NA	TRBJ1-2	CASSEIGQPSYGYTF	TGTGCCAGCAGTGAAATCGGACAGCCGAGCTATGGCTACACCTTC
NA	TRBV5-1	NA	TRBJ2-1	CASSLGQSIDEQFF	TGCGCCAGCAGCTTAGGGCAGAGTATCGATGAGCAGTTCTTC
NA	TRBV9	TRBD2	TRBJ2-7	CASSPRSSGSYEQYF	TGTGCCAGCAGCCCCCGGAGTAGCGGGAGCTACGAGCAGTACTTC
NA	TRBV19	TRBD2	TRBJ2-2	CASTSRGRGNTGELFF	TGTGCCAGTACATCTCGGGGGAGGGGGAACACCGGGGAGCTGTTTTTT
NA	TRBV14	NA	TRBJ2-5	CASNGGISGETQYF	TGTGCCAGCAATGGGGGGATTTCAGGAGAGACCCAGTACTTC
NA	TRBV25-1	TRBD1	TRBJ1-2	CASSRTGGNYGYTF	TGTGCCAGCAGTCGGACAGGGGGCAACTATGGCTACACCTTC
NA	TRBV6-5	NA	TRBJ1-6	CASCSGTSPLHF	TGTGCCAGCTGCTCGGGCACTTCACCCCTCCACTTT
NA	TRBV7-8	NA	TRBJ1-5	CASSLAGALSNQPQHF	TGTGCCAGCAGCTTAGCAGGGGCCCTAAGCAATCAGCCCCAGCATTTT
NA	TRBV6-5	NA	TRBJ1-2	CASKGSASNYGYTF	TGTGCCTCTAAAGGGTCAGCGTCTAACTATGGCTACACCTTC
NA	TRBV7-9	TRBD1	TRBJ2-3	CASSYGQGAIRDTQYF	TGTGCCAGCAGCTACGGACAGGGGGCAATTAGGGATACGCAGTATTTT
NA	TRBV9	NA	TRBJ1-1	CASSVAGRDTEAFF	TGTGCCAGCAGCGTAGCGGGCAGGGACACTGAAGCTTTCTTT
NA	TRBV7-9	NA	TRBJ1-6	CASSLVGRSNSPLHF	TGTGCCAGCAGCTTAGTGGGGCGCTCCAATTCACCCCTCCACTTT
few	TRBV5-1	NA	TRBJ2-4	CASGREPGRAKNIQYF	TGCGCCAGCGGACGGGAACCTGGGCGAGCCAAAAACATTCAGTACTTC
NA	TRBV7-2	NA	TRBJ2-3	CASSLFADTQYF	TGTGCCAGCAGCTTATTCGCTGATACGCAGTATTTT
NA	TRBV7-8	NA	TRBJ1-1	CASRLRENTEAFF	TGTGCCAGCAGACTGAGGGAGAACACTGAAGCTTTCTTT
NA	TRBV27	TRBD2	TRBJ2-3	CASRGAGSPVTDTQYF	TGTGCCAGCAGAGGAGCGGGGTCGCCGGTCACAGATACGCAGTATTTT
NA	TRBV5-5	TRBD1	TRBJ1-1	CASSSQGAKYTEAFF	TGTGCCAGCAGCTCTCAGGGGGCAAAGTACACTGAAGCTTTCTTT
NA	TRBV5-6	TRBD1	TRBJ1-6	CASSLGGQGAGSPLHF	TGTGCCAGCAGCTTGGGGGGACAGGGGGCCGGGTCACCCCTCCACTTT
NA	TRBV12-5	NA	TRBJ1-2	CASGSAVLRNGYTF	TGTGCTAGTGGTTCCGCGGTCCTTCGGAATGGCTACACCTTC
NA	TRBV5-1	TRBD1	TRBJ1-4	CASSGDRPNEKLFF	TGCGCCAGCAGCGGGGACAGACCAAATGAAAAACTGTTTTTT
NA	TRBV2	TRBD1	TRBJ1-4	CASSPGQGGITNEKLFF	TGTGCCAGCAGTCCGGGACAGGGCGGAATCACTAATGAAAAACTGTTTTTT
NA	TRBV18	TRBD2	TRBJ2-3	CASSPIGLAEQRTDTQYF	TGTGCCAGCTCACCAATCGGACTAGCGGAGCAACGCACAGATACGCAGTATTTT
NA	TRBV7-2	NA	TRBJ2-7	CASSLAVGRGHEQYF	TGTGCCAGCAGCTTAGCGGTCGGGAGGGGGCACGAGCAGTACTTC
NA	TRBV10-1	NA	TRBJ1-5	CASILRPSIGNQPQHF	TGCGCCAGCATCCTAAGACCCAGTATAGGCAATCAGCCCCAGCATTTT
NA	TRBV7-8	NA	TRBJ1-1	CASSDTLRAMNTEAFF	TGTGCCAGCAGTGACACGCTGAGGGCGATGAACACTGAAGCTTTCTTT
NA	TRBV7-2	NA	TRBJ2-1	CASSLGPAEPGDEQFF	TGTGCCAGCAGCTTAGGGCCGGCGGAACCAGGGGATGAGCAGTTCTTC
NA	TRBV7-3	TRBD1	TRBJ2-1	CASSLSGTGTGISDEQFF	TGTGCCAGCAGCTTAAGTGGGACCGGGACAGGGATTTCCGATGAGCAGTTCTTC
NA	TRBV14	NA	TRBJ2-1	CASSQETTLGEQFF	TGTGCCAGCAGCCAAGAAACCACCTTGGGTGAGCAGTTCTTC
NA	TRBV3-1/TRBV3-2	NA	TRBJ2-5	CASSQDRETQYF	TGTGCCAGCAGCCAAGATCGGGAGACCCAGTACTTC
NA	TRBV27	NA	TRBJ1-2	CASSYHGAKGYTF	TGTGCCAGCAGTTACCATGGGGCTAAAGGCTACACCTTC
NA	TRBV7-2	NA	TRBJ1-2	CASSLEGVGLRSYTF	TGTGCCAGCAGCCTAGAGGGTGTCGGATTAAGGAGCTACACCTTC
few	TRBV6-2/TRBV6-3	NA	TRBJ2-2	CASSYDGEKEELFF	TGTGCCAGCAGTTACGATGGGGAAAAGGAGGAGCTGTTTTTT
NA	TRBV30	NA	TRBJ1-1	CAWRKDTAEAFF	TGTGCCTGGAGAAAAGATACTGCTGAAGCTTTCTTT
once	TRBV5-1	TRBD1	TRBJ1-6	CASSIGQGNSPLHF	TGCGCCAGCAGCATCGGACAGGGAAATTCACCCCTCCACTTT
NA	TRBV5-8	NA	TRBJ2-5	CASSLTGKETQYF	TGTGCCAGCAGCTTAACCGGTAAAGAGACCCAGTACTTC
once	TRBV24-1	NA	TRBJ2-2	CATGQNTGELFF	TGTGCCACCGGGCAGAACACCGGGGAGCTGTTTTTT
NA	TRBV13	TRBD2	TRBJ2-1	CASSRGLAFSEQFF	TGTGCCAGCAGCCGCGGACTAGCGTTCAGTGAGCAGTTCTTC
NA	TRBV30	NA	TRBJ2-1	CAWKAPRSYNEQFF	TGTGCCTGGAAGGCTCCGAGGTCCTACAATGAGCAGTTCTTC
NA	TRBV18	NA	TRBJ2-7	CASSPPIEEQYF	TGTGCCAGCTCACCACCAATAGAAGAGCAGTACTTC
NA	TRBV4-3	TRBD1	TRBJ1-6	CASSQASDRGNSPLHF	TGCGCCAGCAGCCAAGCGTCGGACAGGGGGAATTCACCCCTCCACTTT
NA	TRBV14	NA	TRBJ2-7	CASRRAGEAYEQYF	TGTGCCAGCAGGCGGGCAGGGGAAGCCTACGAGCAGTACTTC
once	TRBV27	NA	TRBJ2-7	CASSIASSLYEQYF	TGTGCCAGCAGCATAGCCTCATCCCTGTACGAGCAGTACTTC
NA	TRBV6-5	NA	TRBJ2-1	CASSYWGRRYNEQFF	TGTGCCAGCAGTTACTGGGGGAGACGCTACAATGAGCAGTTCTTC
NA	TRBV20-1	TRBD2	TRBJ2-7	CSASGRGSTYEQYF	TGCAGTGCTAGTGGGAGGGGAAGCACCTACGAGCAGTACTTC
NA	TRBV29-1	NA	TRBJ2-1	CSAGLSGNEQFF	TGCAGCGCAGGGTTGTCGGGCAATGAGCAGTTCTTC
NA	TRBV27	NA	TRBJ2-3	CASVEVNTDTQYF	TGTGCCAGCGTGGAAGTGAACACAGATACGCAGTATTTT
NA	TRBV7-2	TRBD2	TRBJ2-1	CASRAASGGAGEQFF	TGTGCCAGCAGGGCGGCTAGCGGGGGGGCAGGGGAGCAGTTCTTC
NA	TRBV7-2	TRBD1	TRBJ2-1	CASSSDRGAKNEQFF	TGTGCCAGCAGCTCGGACAGGGGGGCGAAGAATGAGCAGTTCTTC
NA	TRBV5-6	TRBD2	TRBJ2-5	CASSNHGEGWQETQYF	TGTGCCAGCAGCAACCACGGGGAGGGGTGGCAAGAGACCCAGTACTTC
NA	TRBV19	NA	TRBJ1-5	CASSRATDNQPQHF	TGTGCCAGTAGTAGAGCCACGGATAATCAGCCCCAGCATTTT